Below, 31 T cell receptor beta chains from the same sample are listed, as sequenced in a study of CD8+CD57+ T cells in acquired aplastic anemia (dated by TCRdb to the late 2010s). This sample was sequenced with an Illumina HiSeq 2000. TCR beta VDJ combination and CDR3 sequence profiling used genomic DNA as the template. The public sequencing data were trimmed at Q25 with fastp and processed into clonotypes with MiXCR by TCRdb, which kept only in-frame beta chains. Identical CDR3 protein sequences are pooled into one entry, listed with their most common genes and DNA. The sample table shows some 200,000 distinct CDR3 sequences, and under 55% are seen once. 9.7% of the sample is held by the ten biggest clonotypes. The patients picked for sequencing were ones in whom flow cytometry had shown an expansion of CD8+CD57+ cells. Sequencing was carried out using sorted CD4+, CD8+, or CD8+CD57+ T cells (not recorded which) from PBMCs. These receptor sequences come from a human donor with aplastic anemia.

The chain recombines TRBV9 with TRBJ2-7, with 7 bases aligning to TRBD1. J lost 4 bases, V lost 4 bases, and 5 bases had no gene match. Germline V gives CDR1 SGDLS, CDR2 YYNGEE. The CDR3 is 13 amino acids. CDR3 sequence: CASSLTGVYEQYF. DNA for the CDR3: TGTGCCAGCAGCTTAACAGGGGTGTACGAGCAGTACTTC.

The chain has TRBV10-3 and TRBJ2-7; D possibly matches TRBD1 or TRBD2 (5 bases each). CDR1 is ENHRY, CDR2 SYGVKD, per germline. This CDR3 spans 16 amino acids. With 5 bases removed from V and 2 bases from J, the gap between germline ends came to 19 bases. The chain's CDR3 is CAISSRGRDPTYEQYF. CDR3 nucleotide sequence: TGTGCCATCAGTTCCCGGGGTCGGGACCCCACCTACGAGCAGTACTTC.

Here the CDR3 DNA reads TGTGCCATCAGTGTAAGGGACAGGGAAAGAGAGACCCAGTACTTC. It translates to CAISVRDRERETQYF. The chain carries TRBV10-3 and TRBJ2-5; 9 positions agree with TRBD1. Germline V gene sequence: CDR1 ENHRY, CDR2 SYGVKD. The CDR3 loop spans 15 amino acids. J gave up 4 bases and V 4 bases, and 7 bases lay outside the gene matches.

The chain uses TRBV5-1 and TRBJ2-1; 7 nucleotides align to TRBD1. V shed 0 bases, J shed 2 bases, and the junction held 2 bases outside the gene matches. The CDR3 is 15 residues long. Germline CDR1 SGHRS, CDR2 YFSETQ. The CDR3 sequence is CASSLVGQTYNEQFF. In DNA form, the CDR3 reads TGCGCCAGCAGCTTGGTGGGACAGACCTACAATGAGCAGTTCTTC.

This clonotype was picked up many times. The chain couples TRBV10-3 to TRBJ2-1; tentative D call: TRBD1 (6 bases). CDR1 is ENHRY, CDR2 SYGVKD, per germline. V shed 4 bases and J shed 6 bases, with 19 bases lying between them. This CDR3 region has 16 residues. The CDR3 protein is CAISGLQGRWGNEQFF. In DNA form, the CDR3 reads TGTGCCATCAGTGGGTTACAGGGAAGGTGGGGCAATGAGCAGTTCTTC.

This clonotype was picked up many times. The chain combines TRBV14 with TRBJ2-1, with TRBD2 matching over 8 bases. The germline V gene has CDR1 SGHDN and CDR2 FVKESK. The CDR3 sequence is 14 residues long. V lost 4 bases, J lost 9 bases, and 8 bases stayed unmatched. CDR3 region: CASSLLGGGFEQFF. Written as DNA, the CDR3 is TGTGCCAGCAGCCTCCTGGGCGGGGGGTTTGAGCAGTTCTTC.

CDR3 bases: TGCAGTGCTTCAACTAGCGGAACTTACGAGCAGTACTTC. Its protein product is CSASTSGTYEQYF. The V and J genes are TRBV20-1 and TRBJ2-7; 8 bases match TRBD2. V trimming: 5 bases; J trimming: 4 bases; junction bases outside the gene matches: 7. Germline V lookup: CDR1 DFQATT, CDR2 SNEGSKA (reference sequence). The CDR3 runs 13 residues.

The chain carries TRBV9 and TRBJ2-3; 7 bases fit TRBD2. CDR1 and CDR2 from the germline V gene are SGDLS and YYNGEE. V was pared by 1 base and J by 0 bases, with 5 bases of the junction left unmatched. This CDR3 has 16 residues. The CDR3 loop reads CASSVSGGSSTDTQYF. Written as DNA, the CDR3 is TGTGCCAGCAGCGTAAGTGGCGGGAGTAGCACAGATACGCAGTATTTT.

This clonotype was seen only a few times. This chain uses TRBV30 with TRBJ1-5; D gene uncertain. Germline CDR1 and CDR2: GTSNPN and SVGIG (reference sequence). The CDR3 is 13 amino acids. Trimming shortened V by 2 bases and J by 6 bases, and 11 bases separated the two germline ends. The CDR3 loop reads CAWSTAGGQPQHF. DNA for the CDR3: TGTGCCTGGAGTACGGCAGGCGGTCAGCCCCAGCATTTT.

V usage is TRBV20-1 and J usage is TRBJ2-7; D uncertain. The V end lost 7 bases, the J end lost 0 bases, and 13 bases lay between the germline ends. The CDR3 spans 13 residues. Germline loops: CDR1 DFQATT, CDR2 SNEGSKA (reference sequence). The CDR3 is CSVGQSFSYEQYF. The CDR3 DNA follows: TGCAGTGTCGGCCAGTCTTTCTCCTACGAGCAGTACTTC.

V gene TRBV3-1 combines with J gene TRBJ2-5; 8 bases match TRBD1. Germline V gene lookup returns CDR1 LGHDT and CDR2 YNNKEL (reference sequence). With 3 bases clipped from V and 5 bases from J, the junction kept 5 bases outside the gene matches. The CDR3 length is 14 residues. The CDR3 sequence: CASSHRGRRETQYF. DNA of the CDR3: TGTGCCAGCAGCCACAGGGGGCGCAGGGAGACCCAGTACTTC.

The chain is built from TRBV10-3 and TRBJ2-1, with TRBD1 identical over 7 bases. Trimming removed 7 bases from V and 4 bases from J; junction bases left unmatched: 4. The CDR3 covers 13 residues. Germline assignment: CDR1 ENHRY and CDR2 SYGVKD. The CDR3 DNA follows: TGTGCCATCAAAACAGGGGAGTACAATGAGCAGTTCTTC. The encoded protein is CAIKTGEYNEQFF.

This clonotype appeared a single time. The genes are TRBV10-3 and TRBJ1-1; D is unresolved. The germline V gene has CDR1 ENHRY and CDR2 SYGVKD. Trimming took off 2 bases at V and 8 bases at J, with 12 bases between the two ends. The CDR3 sequence is 13 residues long. The CDR3 nucleotides are TGTGCCATCAGTGAGCGGACGGTCGGGGAAGCTTTCTTT. Translated, it gives CAISERTVGEAFF.

This clonotype was found many times. The V gene is TRBV5-6, the J gene TRBJ1-2, with a possible D match to TRBD1 (5 bases). V was clipped by 2 bases and J by 8 bases, with 13 bases between them. Germline loops: CDR1 SGHDT, CDR2 YYEEEE. The CDR3 loop spans 13 amino acids. The CDR3 DNA reads as TGTGCCAGCAGCTTATCACAGGCCTGGGGCTACACCTTC. Its translation: CASSLSQAWGYTF.

This chain connects TRBV5-1 to TRBJ1-4; possibly TRBD1 for D (6 bases). Germline V lookup: CDR1 SGHRS, CDR2 YFSETQ. V lost 4 bases and J lost 8, with 18 bases in between. This CDR3 is built from 15 residues. The CDR3 coding sequence is TGCGCCAGCAGCCCCCGGTTAGGGGGTGGGGAAAAACTGTTTTTT. This codes for CASSPRLGGGEKLFF.

Worth noting for this clonotype: One end of the junction does not line up with germline, which may come from a read error. The chain combines TRBV12-3 or TRBV12-4 with TRBJ2-1; the D is unclear. The CDR3 totals 18 residues. The CDR3 reads CASSLKPLVWSSYNEQSF. CDR3 nucleotide sequence: TGTGCCAGCAGTTTAAAACCCCTGGTTTGGTCCTCCTACAATGAGCAGTCCTTC.

This clonotype was seen ten or more times. The V call is TRBV11-3, the J call TRBJ2-5; D may be TRBD2 (5 bases). This CDR3 is built from 14 residues. Trimming removed 4 bases from V and 1 base from J, with 10 bases in between. Germline CDR1 SGHNT, CDR2 YENEEA. The CDR3 loop is CASSSPLGQETQYF. The DNA for the CDR3 is TGTGCCAGCAGCTCGCCACTAGGCCAAGAGACCCAGTACTTC.

Only a few counts were recorded for this clonotype. The chain carries TRBV10-3 and TRBJ2-2, with TRBD2 as a possible D gene (5 bases). CDR1 and CDR2 (germline): ENHRY, SYGVKD. CDR3 size: 14 residues. V was shortened by 10 bases and J by 2 bases, with 14 bases between the two germline ends. The CDR3 region has the DNA TGTGCCAGCTCCGGACGGGGAAACACCGGGGAGCTGTTTTTT. This encodes CASSGRGNTGELFF.

This clonotype was observed a few times. This sequence joins TRBV7-8 and TRBJ2-1; unclear D gene. The germline V gene has CDR1 SGHVS and CDR2 FQNEAQ. The CDR3 is 11 amino acids. V lost 8 bases and J lost 7, with 9 bases in between. CDR3 sequence (DNA): TGTGCCAGCGAGGTCCTGAATGAGCAGTTCTTC. It translates to CASEVLNEQFF.

The chain recombines TRBV6-1 with TRBJ2-1; 16 bases are shared with TRBD2. V lost 4 bases and J lost 7; bases outside the gene matches: 7. Germline V gene lookup returns CDR1 MNHNS and CDR2 SASEGT. The CDR3 is 17 residues long. The CDR3 region has the DNA TGTGCCAGCAGTGTTGGTTCGGGACTAGCGGGAGGGAATGAGCAGTTCTTC. Its protein product is CASSVGSGLAGGNEQFF.

This clonotype was recorded once. The chain carries TRBV19 and TRBJ2-4; TRBD2 matches 9 bases. The germline CDR1 and CDR2 sequences are LNHDA and SQIVND (reference sequence). This CDR3 comprises 15 residues. The junction had 5 bases not matched to a gene; V was cut back by 8 bases and J by 0 bases. CDR3 sequence (DNA): TGTGCCAGTGGTGTTAGCGGGGGAGCCAAAAACATTCAGTACTTC. It yields the protein CASGVSGGAKNIQYF.

The chain joins TRBV10-3 to TRBJ2-1; 10 bases match TRBD2. The CDR3 consists of 15 residues. Germline trimming cut 3 bases from V and 7 bases from J; bases unmatched to any gene: 6. CDR1 ENHRY and CDR2 SYGVKD come from the germline V gene. The CDR3 bases are TGTGCCATCAGTGATTCGTCTAGCGGGAGAAATGAGCAGTTCTTC. Translation gives CAISDSSSGRNEQFF.

This chain links TRBV20-1 with TRBJ2-7, with 7 bases matching TRBD1. This CDR3 spans 15 amino acids. The trim removed 6 bases at V and 7 bases at J, leaving 18 bases unmatched. In germline, CDR1 is DFQATT, CDR2 SNEGSKA (reference sequence). CDR3 in DNA: TGCAGTGCCAGCACAAGGGACAGTGGTTTGGGGGAGCAGTACTTC. Amino acid sequence: CSASTRDSGLGEQYF.

This chain joins TRBV2 and TRBJ1-5; the D gene is possibly TRBD1 (5 bases). V was pared by 4 bases and J by 13 bases, with 11 bases between. Germline V gene lookup returns CDR1 SNHLY and CDR2 FYNNEI. This CDR3 is 11 amino acids long. CDR3 in DNA: TGTGCCAGCAGTGCGGGGCGGCAGCAGCATTTT. It specifies CASSAGRQQHF.

The chain joins TRBV24-1 to TRBJ1-2; no definite D call. Germline loops: CDR1 KGHDR, CDR2 SFDVKD. This CDR3 spans 13 amino acids. The V end lost 6 bases, the J end lost 0 bases, and 7 bases lay between the germline ends. The CDR3 coding sequence is TGTGCCACCAGTCGGGATTCTAACTATGGCTACACCTTC. Protein: CATSRDSNYGYTF.

This clonotype was detected ten times or more. The chain recombines TRBV5-4 with TRBJ1-1; D perhaps matches TRBD1 (5 bases). The CDR3 extends over 16 amino acids. The germline V and J ends were trimmed by 1 base and 0 bases, with 13 bases remaining between them. Germline lookup yields CDR1 SGHNT and CDR2 YYREEE (reference sequence). In DNA, the CDR3 is TGTGCCAGCAGCTTGAGGCAGGGCGGGATGAACACTGAAGCTTTCTTT. Protein product: CASSLRQGGMNTEAFF.

On this clonotype itself: A much bigger clone sits one base away, suggesting this may be a read error. V is TRBV7-2 and J is TRBJ2-3; TRBD2 matches at 7 bases. CDR3 length: 15 amino acids. Germline V gene sequence: CDR1 SGHTA, CDR2 FQGNSA. In DNA form, the CDR3 reads TGCGCCGGCAGCCACTCAGCGGGAAGCACAGATACGCAGTATTTT. This codes for CAGSHSAGSTDTQYF. The full variable domain, rest sourced from reference TRBV7-2 and TRBJ2-3, is GAGVSQSPSNKVTEKGKDVELRCDPISGHTALYWYRQSLGQGLEFLIYFQGNSAPDKSGLPSDRFSAERTGGSVSTLTIQRTQQEDSAVYLCAGSHSAGSTDTQYFGPGTRLTVL.

CDR3 DNA: TGTGCCACCAGCAGTACAGGGGTGGACTATGGCTACACCTTC. Protein: CATSSTGVDYGYTF. This sequence joins TRBV15 and TRBJ1-2, with 7 bases aligning to TRBD1. V dropped 3 bases and J dropped 3; count of bases not matched to a gene: 4. The CDR3 length is 14 residues. Germline-derived CDR1 and CDR2 are LNHNV and YYDKDF (reference sequence).

The rearrangement uses TRBV25-1 and TRBJ1-4; maybe TRBD1 (5 bases). Trimming took 11 bases from V and 4 from J, leaving 8 bases between them. This CDR3 is built from 11 residues. The germline V gene encodes CDR1 MGHDK and CDR2 SYGVNS. CDR3 amino acids: CADSRNEKLFF. The CDR3, as DNA: TGTGCCGACAGCCGTAATGAAAAACTGTTTTTT.

This clonotype was observed a few times. The chain recombines TRBV15 with TRBJ2-7; perhaps TRBD1 as D (6 bases). V dropped 5 bases and J dropped 0 bases, with 8 bases sitting between them. From germline, CDR1 is LNHNV and CDR2 YYDKDF (reference sequence). The CDR3 sequence is 13 residues long. CDR3 region: CATSEDSSYEQYF. The CDR3 bases are TGTGCCACCAGCGAGGACAGCTCCTACGAGCAGTACTTC.

This clonotype ranks as medium-sized. The chain recombines TRBV24-1 with TRBJ1-6; D perhaps matches TRBD1 (5 bases). The CDR3 is made up of 12 amino acids. From germline, CDR1 is KGHDR and CDR2 SFDVKD. The V end was cut by 4 bases, the J end by 13 bases, with 10 bases between. The CDR3 sequence is CATSDQGWPLHF. In DNA, the CDR3 is TGTGCCACCAGTGACCAGGGTTGGCCCCTCCACTTT.